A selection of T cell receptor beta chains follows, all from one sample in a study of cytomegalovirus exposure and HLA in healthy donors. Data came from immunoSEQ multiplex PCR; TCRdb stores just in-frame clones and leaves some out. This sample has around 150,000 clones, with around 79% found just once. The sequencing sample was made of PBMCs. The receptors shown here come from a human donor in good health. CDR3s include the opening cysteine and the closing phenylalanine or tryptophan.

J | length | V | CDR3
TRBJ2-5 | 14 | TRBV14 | CASSQELNGETQYF
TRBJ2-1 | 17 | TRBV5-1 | CASSLAGVGRYGNEQFF
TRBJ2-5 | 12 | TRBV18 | CASYDRAETQYF
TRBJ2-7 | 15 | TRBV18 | CASSPLRDSTYEQYF
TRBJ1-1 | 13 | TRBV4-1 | CASSQSTGFEAFF
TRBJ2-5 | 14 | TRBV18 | CASSLNPSQETQYF
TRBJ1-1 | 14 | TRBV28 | CASSSRGGNTEAFF
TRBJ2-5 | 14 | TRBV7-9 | CASSTGQYQETQYF
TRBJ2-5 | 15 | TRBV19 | CASSYRAGMKETQYF
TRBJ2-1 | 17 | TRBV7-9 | CASSLAPGLRIWGEQFF
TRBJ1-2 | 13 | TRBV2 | CASSADRRYGYTF
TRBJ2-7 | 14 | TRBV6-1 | CASSEGGGAREQYF
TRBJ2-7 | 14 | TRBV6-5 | CASSTGLAPSEQYF
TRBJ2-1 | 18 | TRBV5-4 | CASSPGTSGGGKYNEQFF
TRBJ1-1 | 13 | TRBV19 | CASSMGQVAEAFF
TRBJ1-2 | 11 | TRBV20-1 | CSAREGGGYTF
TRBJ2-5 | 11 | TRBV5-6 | CASSLGQEQYF
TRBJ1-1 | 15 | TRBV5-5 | CASSLEGTANTEAFF
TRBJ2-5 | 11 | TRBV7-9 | CASQGAETQYF
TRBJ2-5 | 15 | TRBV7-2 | CASSTDRGPGAAQYF
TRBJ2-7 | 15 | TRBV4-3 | CASSQDTWGGYGVYF
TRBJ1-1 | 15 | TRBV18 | CASSPERGIGTEAFF
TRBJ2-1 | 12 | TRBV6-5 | CASSRTGNEQFF
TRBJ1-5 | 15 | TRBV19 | CASNDQTEFRQPQHF
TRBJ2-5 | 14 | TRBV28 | CASSLTETVETQYF
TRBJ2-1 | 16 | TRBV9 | CASSGSLAGGPDEQFF
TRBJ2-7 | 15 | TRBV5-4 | CASSQDRKGDYEQYF
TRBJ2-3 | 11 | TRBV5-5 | CASGASDTQYF
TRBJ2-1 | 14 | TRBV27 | CASRGPGAGAEQFF
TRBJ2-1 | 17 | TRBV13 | CASSLYSASGRYNEQFF
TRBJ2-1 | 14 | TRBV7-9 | CASRTGGPYGEQFF
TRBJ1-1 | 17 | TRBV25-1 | CASSARTGRVRDTEAFF
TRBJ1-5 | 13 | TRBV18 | CASSPGGGQPQHF
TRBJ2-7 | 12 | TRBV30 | CAWSVSGFEQYF
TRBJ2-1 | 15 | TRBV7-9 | CASSHPGVRGYEQFF
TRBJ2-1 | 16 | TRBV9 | CASSTRTSGPYNEQFF